A selection of T cell receptor beta chains follows, all from one sample in a study of Tregs in tolerant kidney transplant recipients. This table comes from immunoSEQ multiplex PCR, and its TCRdb copy is limited to in-frame clones, with some not included. In the table there are under 300,000 clones, around 82% of which are singletons. The sequenced sample was CD4+ T cells from blood. Receptor source: a human donor in good health. Both conserved end residues are part of each CDR3. D genes are given only for firm matches. Clone sizes are given selectively: once, few, many, or a class where the clone is expanded.

>17|TRBV18|TRBJ2-6|-|-
CASSPATGSSGANVLTF
TGTGCCAGCTCACCTGCGACAGGTAGCTCTGGGGCCAACGTCCTGACTTTC
>15|TRBV7-8|TRBJ1-2|-|-
CASSLNIGGNYGYTF
TGTGCCAGCAGCCTGAACATAGGGGGGAACTATGGCTACACCTTC
>15|TRBV5-4|TRBJ2-2|-|-
CASRVGGQNTGELFF
TGTGCCAGCAGGGTGGGGGGCCAGAACACCGGGGAGCTGTTTTTT
>13|TRBV5-1|TRBJ2-5|-|-
CASSQLPQETQYF
TGCGCCAGCAGCCAATTGCCCCAAGAGACCCAGTACTTC
>14|TRBV7-8|TRBJ2-7|-|-
CASSTTGGIAEQYF
TGTGCCAGCAGCACGACCGGTGGGATAGCCGAGCAGTACTTC
>14|TRBV7-7|TRBJ2-5|TRBD1|-
CASSSTGGGETQYF
TGTGCCAGCAGCTCGACAGGGGGCGGAGAGACCCAGTACTTC
>15|TRBV5-4|TRBJ2-5|TRBD2|-
CASSLGGTSGETQYF
TGTGCCAGCAGCTTGGGGGGGACTAGCGGAGAGACCCAGTACTTC
>13|TRBV30|TRBJ1-6|-|-
CAWSVGDGSPLHF
TGTGCCTGGAGTGTAGGGGACGGTTCACCCCTCCACTTT
>17|TRBV10-1|TRBJ1-5|-|-
CASWIRGKVGSNQPQHF
TGCGCCAGCTGGATACGGGGGAAGGTGGGGAGCAATCAGCCCCAGCATTTT
>13|TRBV5-1|TRBJ2-5|-|-
CASSFGEGETQYF
TGCGCCAGCAGCTTCGGAGAGGGCGAGACCCAGTACTTC
>12|TRBV5-8|TRBJ1-1|-|-
CASSFVPVEAFF
TGTGCCAGCAGCTTCGTACCCGTCGAAGCTTTCTTT
>13|TRBV7-9|TRBJ1-1|-|-
CASSLEESTEAFF
TGTGCCAGCAGCTTAGAGGAGAGCACTGAAGCTTTCTTT
>14|TRBV9|TRBJ1-1|-|few
CASSVEWRHTEAFF
TGTGCCAGCAGCGTAGAGTGGCGCCACACTGAAGCTTTCTTT
>15|TRBV25-1|TRBJ2-5|-|-
CASSDLSRDQETQYF
TGTGCCAGCAGTGACCTCTCCAGGGACCAAGAGACCCAGTACTTC
>17|TRBV7-6|TRBJ2-1|TRBD2|-
CASSGLLAGESYNEQFF
TGTGCCAGCAGCGGCCTACTAGCGGGAGAGAGCTACAATGAGCAGTTCTTC
>14|TRBV5-1|TRBJ2-1|-|once
CASSPGDSYNEQFF
TGCGCCAGCAGCCCGGGGGACAGCTACAATGAGCAGTTCTTC
>15|TRBV11-2|TRBJ2-1|-|-
CASSLGTASYNEQFF
TGTGCCAGCAGCTTAGGAACGGCCTCCTACAATGAGCAGTTCTTC
>15|TRBV6-5|TRBJ2-7|-|-
CASSYSLTRNYEQYF
TGTGCCAGCAGTTACTCTCTTACCAGAAACTACGAGCAGTACTTC
>13|TRBV2|TRBJ1-2|-|once
CASSAARNYGYTF
TGTGCCAGCAGTGCGGCCCGAAACTATGGCTACACCTTC
>17|TRBV7-3|TRBJ2-3|TRBD2|-
CASSPGTSGGAWGTQYF
TGTGCCAGCAGCCCAGGGACTAGCGGGGGGGCCTGGGGTACGCAGTATTTT
>19|TRBV29-1|TRBJ2-4|TRBD2|-
CSVVILTSGRAGAKNIQYF
TGCAGCGTCGTGATTCTGACTAGCGGGAGGGCCGGGGCCAAAAACATTCAGTACTTC
>16|TRBV10-1|TRBJ2-1|TRBD2|-
CASSPGGLAGSNEQFF
TGCGCCAGCTCCCCGGGGGGACTAGCGGGAAGTAATGAGCAGTTCTTC
>12|TRBV11-3|TRBJ2-2|-|-
CASSSDFGELFF
TGTGCCAGCAGCTCCGACTTTGGGGAGCTGTTTTTT
>15|TRBV18|TRBJ2-7|TRBD2|-
CASSSLAGGSYEQYF
TGTGCCAGCTCAAGTCTGGCGGGGGGATCCTACGAGCAGTACTTC
>16|TRBV5-1|TRBJ1-3|TRBD1|-
CASSLPGTGAGNTIYF
TGCGCCAGCAGCTTACCCGGGACAGGGGCAGGAAACACCATATATTTT
>11|TRBV20-1|TRBJ2-1|-|-
CSARKNNEQFF
TGCAGTGCTAGAAAGAACAATGAGCAGTTCTTC
>13|TRBV28|TRBJ1-2|-|-
CASRRGVSYGYTF
TGTGCCAGCAGGAGGGGTGTCAGCTATGGCTACACCTTC
>13|TRBV18|TRBJ1-2|-|-
CASSERGIGGYTF
TGTGCCAGCTCAGAAAGGGGAATAGGCGGCTACACCTTC
>14|TRBV5-1|TRBJ2-7|TRBD1|few
CASSPLTGGYEQYF
TGCGCCAGCAGCCCCCTGACAGGGGGCTACGAGCAGTACTTC
>15|TRBV6-6|TRBJ1-1|TRBD1|once
CASSYVQTGDTEAFF
TGTGCCAGCAGTTACGTCCAAACAGGGGACACTGAAGCTTTCTTT
>15|TRBV7-9|TRBJ2-7|TRBD2|-
CASSLGTSGRYEQYF
TGTGCCAGCAGCTTAGGGACTAGCGGGAGATACGAGCAGTACTTC
>15|TRBV15|TRBJ1-2|-|-
CATSNFGGLPYGYTF
TGTGCCACCAGCAATTTCGGGGGCCTCCCCTATGGCTACACCTTC
>14|TRBV2|TRBJ1-6|-|-
CASSDGQGGPPLHF
TGTGCCAGCAGTGATGGGCAGGGTGGGCCACCCCTCCACTTT
>15|TRBV6-6|TRBJ2-4|TRBD1|-
CASSYETGAKNIQYF
TGTGCCAGCAGTTACGAGACAGGGGCCAAAAACATTCAGTACTTC
>15|TRBV7-9|TRBJ2-3|-|-
CASSLAGGRTDTQYF
TGTGCCAGCAGCTTAGCGGGGGGGCGCACAGATACGCAGTATTTT
>11|TRBV30|TRBJ1-3|-|-
CACIGGNTIYF
TGTGCCTGCATAGGTGGAAACACCATATATTTT
>13|TRBV2|TRBJ2-5|TRBD1|-
CASFWTGKGTQYF
TGTGCCAGCTTCTGGACAGGGAAAGGGACCCAGTACTTC
>15|TRBV6-5|TRBJ2-2|-|few
CASTRWDGFAGELFF
TGTGCCAGCACCCGTTGGGATGGTTTCGCCGGGGAGCTGTTTTTT
>14|TRBV2|TRBJ2-5|-|-
CASRGEANQETQYF
TGTGCCAGCAGGGGGGAAGCTAATCAAGAGACCCAGTACTTC
>16|TRBV7-7|TRBJ2-7|TRBD2|-
CASSLSGAGGPYEQYF
TGTGCTAGCAGCTTAAGCGGAGCGGGGGGCCCATACGAGCAGTACTTC
>15|TRBV7-9|TRBJ2-7|TRBD1|-
CASSFPSGQSYEQYF
TGTGCCAGCAGCTTCCCATCGGGACAGAGTTACGAGCAGTACTTC
>13|TRBV9|TRBJ1-2|-|few
CASSVVLGLGYTF
TGTGCCAGCAGCGTAGTTTTGGGGTTAGGCTACACCTTC
>14|TRBV11-2|TRBJ1-3|-|-
CASSLDSSGNTIYF
TGTGCCAGCAGCTTAGATAGCTCTGGAAACACCATATATTTT
>14|TRBV19|TRBJ1-2|TRBD1|-
CASARQGAPYGYTF
TGTGCCAGTGCTCGACAGGGGGCGCCTTATGGCTACACCTTC
>12|TRBV5-4|TRBJ1-1|TRBD1|-
CASRRDRGEAFF
TGTGCCAGCAGAAGGGACAGGGGCGAAGCTTTCTTT
>15|TRBV7-2|TRBJ2-7|TRBD1|-
CASSSGTGITYEQYF
TGTGCCAGCAGCTCTGGGACAGGGATAACCTACGAGCAGTACTTC
>13|TRBV12-2|TRBJ2-7|-|few
CASRLARDPEQYF
TGTGCAAGTCGCTTAGCACGGGACCCCGAGCAGTACTTC
>15|TRBV19|TRBJ1-1|-|-
CASSILGGIGTEAFF
TGTGCCAGTAGTATATTGGGGGGGATAGGCACTGAAGCTTTCTTT
>16|TRBV9|TRBJ2-5|TRBD1|-
CASSPPGQGSGETQYF
TGTGCCAGCAGCCCTCCGGGACAGGGATCGGGCGAGACCCAGTACTTC
>13|TRBV6-5|TRBJ1-2|-|-
CASSYWGGPGYTF
TGTGCCAGCAGTTACTGGGGGGGCCCTGGCTACACCTTC
>14|TRBV5-1|TRBJ1-4|-|-
CASSLAPTNEKLFF
TGCGCCAGCAGCTTGGCCCCGACTAATGAAAAACTGTTTTTT
>13|TRBV2|TRBJ1-5|-|-
CASRPDSNQPQHF
TGTGCCAGCAGGCCAGATAGCAATCAGCCCCAGCATTTT
>13|TRBV7-9|TRBJ1-2|-|-
CASSQTDLWGYTF
TGTGCCAGCAGCCAGACAGACCTTTGGGGCTACACCTTC
>13|TRBV5-1|TRBJ1-1|-|-
CASSIRTALEAFF
TGCGCCAGCAGCATAAGGACGGCACTTGAAGCTTTCTTT
>17|TRBV2|TRBJ2-3|TRBD2|-
CASRKGQGLAGVDTQYF
TGTGCCAGCAGAAAGGGGCAAGGACTAGCGGGGGTAGATACGCAGTATTTT
>14|TRBV6-5|TRBJ1-4|TRBD1|-
CASSSRDRGSGLFF
TGTGCCAGCAGTTCCCGGGACAGGGGATCGGGACTGTTTTTT